This T cell receptor beta chain was captured in a study of blood T cell repertoires in COVID-19. Background on the study: The origin of the acute and convalescent COVID-19 samples was the United States, Italy and Spain. PBMCs, B-cell-depleted T cells, or T cells were the source of the cDNA or gDNA that made up the material.

In the study's own analysis: By means of reference gene primer amplification, nucleated cell counts were estimated. The protocol was immunoSEQ multiplex PCR, while the TCRdb copy is restricted to in-frame clones and leaves out a portion. That table gives V, J and clone size, and the DNA gave D and trimming. The sample shows approximately 150,000 clones, more than 80% of them seen only once. The V and J ends lost 6 bases and 1 base, in that order; junction bases with no gene match: 8. Looked up from germline, CDR1 is SGHRS and CDR2 is YFSETQ. The CDR3 covers 15 residues. The chain couples TRBV5-1 to TRBJ2-3; TRBD1 matches 7 bases. Sequenced: peripheral blood. The source of this sequence is a human donor in a cohort sampled during active COVID-19. As DNA, the CDR3 is TGCGCCAGCACGCGAACAGGGGATGGCACAGATACGCAGTATTTT. Translation gives CASTRTGDGTDTQYF.